Sequencing of this T cell receptor beta chain was carried out in a study of T cell responses to AZD1222 COVID-19 vaccine. Overall study results and limits: Sampled repertoires all dated from after the peak T cell response. Spike-specific TCR breadth and depth went up after people got two AZD1222 doses. The CD4 TCRs associated with vaccination extended across spike and predominated at 160-218 and 743-854. Females made up more of the donors, who were largely white British, and clonal diversity may have come out too low.

In the case of this clone: What it binds is not known.

Trimming took 1 base from V and 8 from J, leaving 14 bases between them. CDR1 is SGHVS and CDR2 is FNYEAQ in the germline V gene. The CDR3 sequence is 14 residues long. Profiled with immunoSEQ multiplex PCR; TCRdb holds only in-frame clones, not every one. Here the sample spans 80,000 to 100,000 clones, 70% to 90% being singletons. The input for sequencing was peripheral blood, taken 28 days after the second AZD1222 dose. The source is an adult who received the AZD1222 COVID-19 vaccine. This chain joins TRBV7-6 and TRBJ1-2; D not resolved. The CDR3 sequence: CASSLGGGSEGYTF. CDR3 DNA sequence: TGTGCCAGCAGCTTAGGTGGAGGGTCTGAAGGCTACACCTTC. The whole variable domain, remainder taken from reference TRBV7-6 and TRBJ1-2, is GAGVSQSPRYKVTKRGQDVALRCDPISGHVSLYWYRQALGQGPEFLTYFNYEAQQDKSGLPNDRFSAERPEGSISTLTIQRTEQRDSAMYRCASSLGGGSEGYTFGSGTRLTVV.